The 30 T cell receptor beta chains given below trace back to one sample, sequenced in a study of OX40 agonist ivuxolimab in advanced cancers. Only in-frame clones appear in the TCRdb table, and some are missing; sequencing was by immunoSEQ multiplex PCR. Of about 120,000 clones in the sample, around 89% were seen once. Sequenced material: CD4+ or CD8+ T cells sorted from blood, taken in a trial of the OX40 agonist ivuxolimab. These receptors all stem from an adult with an advanced solid tumor such as melanoma, head and neck, liver or kidney cancer.

The chain has TRBV6-1 and TRBJ1-1, with D unresolved. The CDR3 has 14 residues. The V end was cut by 6 bases, the J end by 2 bases, with 13 bases between. In germline, CDR1 is MNHNS, CDR2 SASEGT. The CDR3 DNA is TGTGCCAGCAGCACGGCCCGAGGAAACACTGAAGCTTTCTTT. Translated, it gives CASSTARGNTEAFF.

This chain connects TRBV14 to TRBJ1-2; no clear D gene. In germline, CDR1 is SGHDN, CDR2 FVKESK. This CDR3 region has 16 residues. V was clipped by 4 bases and J by 0 bases, with 15 bases between them. CDR3 sequence reads: CASSLLWEPANYGYTF. The CDR3 nucleotides are TGTGCCAGCAGCCTCTTATGGGAGCCCGCTAACTATGGCTACACCTTC.

This chain links TRBV18 with TRBJ2-3; 14 bases are shared with TRBD2. CDR1 is KGHSH and CDR2 is LQKENI in the germline V gene. The CDR3 is 16 residues long. Losses at the gene ends were 2 bases for V and 10 bases for J; bases not matched to a gene: 8. In DNA, the CDR3 is TGTGCCAGCTCACCAGGACTAGCGGGGGGTATAGAGGCGCAGTATTTT. This translates into CASSPGLAGGIEAQYF.

This clone came up once. This chain uses TRBV5-1 with TRBJ2-7; 8 bases are a match to TRBD1. The germline V gene has CDR1 SGHRS and CDR2 YFSETQ. This CDR3 has 14 amino acids. V lost 8 bases to trimming and J lost 2 bases; unmatched junction nucleotides: 9. The DNA of the CDR3 is TGCGCCAGTTCCACCGGGACAGGCGCCTACGAGCAGTACTTC. Translating gives CASSTGTGAYEQYF.

The rearrangement links TRBV14 to TRBJ1-1; D remains unclear. Germline CDR1 SGHDN, CDR2 FVKESK. V dropped 5 bases and J dropped 0 bases, with 7 bases sitting between them. The CDR3 is made up of 13 amino acids. This CDR3 is CASSSSLNTEAFF. The CDR3 DNA is TGTGCCAGCAGCTCGAGCCTGAACACTGAAGCTTTCTTT.

This chain's CDR3 is CASSLGGSTSTDTQYF. CDR3 nucleotides: TGCGCCAGCAGCTTGGGGGGTTCCACTAGCACAGATACGCAGTATTTT. The V and J genes are TRBV5-1 and TRBJ2-3; D gene ambiguous. The CDR3 spans 16 residues. V was pared by 0 bases and J by 0 bases, with 11 bases between. CDR1 SGHRS and CDR2 YFSETQ come from the germline V gene.

This clone was found a few times. The J gene is TRBJ1-6, the V gene TRBV18; the D is unclear. V was clipped by 4 bases and J by 10 bases, with 14 bases between them. Germline assignment: CDR1 KGHSH and CDR2 LQKENI. CDR3 length equals 14 residues. CDR3 in amino acids: CASSRAGQESPLHF. CDR3 sequence (DNA): TGTGCCAGCTCACGGGCAGGCCAGGAGTCACCCCTCCACTTT.

The chain has TRBV5-4 and TRBJ1-2; unclear D gene. Trimming took off 0 bases at V and 3 bases at J, with 9 bases between the two ends. This CDR3 region has 14 residues. Per germline, CDR1 SGHNT and CDR2 YYREEE (reference sequence). For the CDR3, the DNA is TGTGCCAGCAGCTTGGCTGGTAGAGACTATGGCTACACCTTC. Translated: CASSLAGRDYGYTF.

This sequence joins TRBV7-2 and TRBJ2-3, with D possibly called TRBD1 or TRBD2 (6 bases each). V was shortened by 1 base and J by 4 bases, with 15 bases between the two germline ends. Germline V gene data show CDR1 as SGHTA and CDR2 as FQGNSA. The CDR3 is 16 amino acids. Here the CDR3 reads CASSLGWGAGADTQYF. As DNA, the CDR3 is TGTGCCAGCAGCTTAGGTTGGGGGGCAGGGGCAGATACGCAGTATTTT.

The chain recombines TRBV7-2 with TRBJ1-1, with D unclear. The germline gives CDR1 SGHTA, CDR2 FQGNSA. CDR3 length: 12 residues. V was clipped by 5 bases and J by 10 bases, with 14 bases between them. The CDR3 region has the DNA TGTGCCAGCAGCCATAAAGGAGGGATAGCTTTCTTT. Amino acid sequence: CASSHKGGIAFF. The full variable domain, with the rest looked up from reference TRBV7-2 and TRBJ1-1, is GAGVSQSPSNKVTEKGKDVELRCDPISGHTALYWYRQSLGQGLEFLIYFQGNSAPDKSGLPSDRFSAERTGGSVSTLTIQRTQQEDSAVYLCASSHKGGIAFFGQGTRLTVV.

J is TRBJ2-5 and V is TRBV18, with a possible D match to TRBD2 (6 bases). Trimming took 6 bases from V and 2 from J, leaving 16 bases between them. The germline CDR1 and CDR2 sequences are KGHSH and LQKENI. CDR3 length: 15 amino acids. CDR3 in amino acids: CASSPARAGQETQYF. CDR3 bases: TGTGCCAGCTCTCCGGCGAGGGCGGGGCAAGAGACCCAGTACTTC.

J is TRBJ2-6 and V is TRBV5-4; D gene uncertain. Per the germline V gene, CDR1 is SGHNT and CDR2 is YYREEE (reference sequence). The CDR3 totals 16 residues. Trimming removed 1 base from V and 0 bases from J, with 8 bases in between. Written as DNA, the CDR3 is TGTGCCAGCAGCTTGAAACAGTCCTCTGGGGCCAACGTCCTGACTTTC. Its protein product is CASSLKQSSGANVLTF.

The chain links TRBV6-5 to TRBJ1-2; 8 nucleotides match TRBD1. The V and J ends lost 9 bases and 4 bases, in that order; junction bases with no gene match: 7. This CDR3 has 13 amino acids. Germline V lookup: CDR1 MNHEY, CDR2 SVGAGI. CDR3 amino acids: CASTGGRGYGYTF. The CDR3 region has the DNA TGTGCCAGTACAGGGGGTCGGGGCTATGGCTACACCTTC.

The J gene is TRBJ2-7, the V gene TRBV4-3; 11 bases map to TRBD2. V trimming: 4 bases; J trimming: 3 bases; junction bases outside the gene matches: 2. CDR3 size: 14 residues. Germline CDR1 LGHNA, CDR2 YSLEER. The CDR3 coding sequence is TGCGCCAGCAGCCTGACTAGCGGGGACTACGAGCAGTACTTC. Translated: CASSLTSGDYEQYF.

In this sample, this clone turned up once. The V and J genes are TRBV2 and TRBJ2-1; tentative D call: TRBD2 (6 bases). V shed 10 bases and J shed 0 bases, with 13 bases lying between them. The CDR3 totals 14 residues. Germline CDR1 SNHLY, CDR2 FYNNEI. CDR3 nucleotides: TGTGCCACCCGTAGCGGAAGCTCCTACAATGAGCAGTTCTTC. The encoded protein is CATRSGSSYNEQFF.

The gene calls are TRBV2 and TRBJ2-5, with D possibly matching TRBD2 (6 bases). Trimming took 4 bases from V and 5 from J, leaving 14 bases between them. The CDR3 length is 14 residues. Germline V gene lookup returns CDR1 SNHLY and CDR2 FYNNEI. The CDR3 coding sequence is TGTGCCAGCAGTGTGGAGGGGCGGGGTGAGACCCAGTACTTC. Translated, it gives CASSVEGRGETQYF.

This clone has a handful of counts. V is TRBV6-6 and J is TRBJ1-2, with a weak D call TRBD1 (5 bases). V lost 8 bases and J lost 4, with 11 bases in between. There are 12 residues in the CDR3. In germline, CDR1 is MNHNY, CDR2 SVGAGI (reference sequence). DNA for the CDR3: TGTGCCAGCTCCGACGGGGGCTATGGCTACACCTTC. It is translated as CASSDGGYGYTF.

The V gene is TRBV15, the J gene TRBJ1-1; possible D gene TRBD1, 5 bases. Germline-derived CDR1 and CDR2 are LNHNV and YYDKDF (reference sequence). The length of the CDR3 is 15 residues. V was shortened by 1 base and J by 1 base, with 10 bases between the two germline ends. CDR3: CATSRGTTGNTEAFF. DNA of the CDR3: TGTGCCACCAGCAGAGGGACCACAGGGAACACTGAAGCTTTCTTT.

The chain couples TRBV7-9 to TRBJ1-2; D is undetermined. The V gene lost 5 bases and the J gene lost 1 base, with 14 bases spanning the gap. The germline CDR1 and CDR2 sequences are SEHNR and FQNEAQ (reference sequence). The CDR3 totals 15 residues. This chain's CDR3 is CASSQTGGLNYGYTF. CDR3 nucleotide sequence: TGTGCCAGCAGCCAGACCGGAGGACTTAACTATGGCTACACCTTC. The whole variable domain, filled in from reference TRBV7-9 and TRBJ1-2, reads DTGVSQNPRHKITKRGQNVTFRCDPISEHNRLYWYRQTLGQGPEFLTYFQNEAQLEKSRLLSDRFSAERPKGSFSTLEIQRTEQGDSAMYLCASSQTGGLNYGYTFGSGTRLTVV.

In DNA form, the CDR3 reads TGTGCCAGCAGACCCGGGACCGTCGCGGCGTATACGCAGTATTTT. Amino acid sequence: CASRPGTVAAYTQYF. The chain couples TRBV7-2 to TRBJ2-3, with D possibly called TRBD1 or TRBD2 (5 bases each). The CDR3 has 15 amino acids. CDR1 and CDR2 (germline): SGHTA, FQGNSA. V was cut by 6 bases and J by 7 bases, with 20 bases left in between.

This clone was counted a few times. This CDR3 is CASRQGVGETQYF. The CDR3 DNA reads as TGTGCCAGCAGACAGGGGGTGGGGGAGACCCAGTACTTC. The chain links TRBV27 to TRBJ2-5, with TRBD1 identical over 8 bases. The junction had 5 bases not matched to a gene; V was cut back by 6 bases and J by 5 bases. CDR1 and CDR2 from the germline V gene are MNHEY and SMNVEV (reference sequence). The length of the CDR3 is 13 residues.

This CDR3 reads CASSKVQGQGEAFF. The CDR3 DNA reads as TGTGCCAGCTCAAAGGTCCAAGGGCAGGGTGAAGCTTTCTTT. This rearrangement joins TRBV18 to TRBJ1-1; tentatively, D is TRBD1 (5 bases). CDR1 and CDR2 (germline): KGHSH, LQKENI. Between the trimmed V and J ends, which lost 5 bases and 7 bases, there was a span of 17 bases. This CDR3 spans 14 amino acids.

This sequence joins TRBV28 and TRBJ2-3; no firm D call. This CDR3 contains 14 residues. CDR1 is MDHEN, CDR2 SYDVKM, per germline. The germline V and J ends were trimmed by 6 bases and 3 bases, with 13 bases remaining between them. CDR3 sequence: CASRLPLTTDTQYF. The CDR3 DNA follows: TGTGCCAGCAGGCTCCCGCTCACAACAGATACGCAGTATTTT.

V is TRBV10-3 and J is TRBJ2-2, with 7 bases that match TRBD1. V lost 0 bases and J lost 0; bases outside the gene matches: 10. Germline CDR1 reads ENHRY; CDR2 reads SYGVKD. The CDR3 has 19 amino acids. CDR3 coding DNA: TGTGCCATCAGTGAGTCAGGATGGGACAGCAACGCGAACACCGGGGAGCTGTTTTTT. Translation gives CAISESGWDSNANTGELFF.

The chain joins TRBV7-9 to TRBJ1-2; possible D gene TRBD1, 6 bases. Germline V lookup: CDR1 SEHNR, CDR2 FQNEAQ (reference sequence). There are 13 residues in the CDR3. V was clipped by 5 bases and J by 7 bases, with 14 bases between them. CDR3 coding DNA: TGTGCCAGCAGCCTTGGACAGATTAGTGGCTACACCTTC. This encodes CASSLGQISGYTF.

This clone was found once. V is TRBV28 and J is TRBJ2-7; no definite D call. This CDR3 is built from 12 residues. The germline V gene encodes CDR1 MDHEN and CDR2 SYDVKM. The V end lost 10 bases, the J end lost 0 bases, and 10 bases lay between the germline ends. CDR3 DNA sequence: TGTGCCACCTCCGGGTCCTCCTACGAGCAGTACTTC. This gives the protein CATSGSSYEQYF.

This chain joins TRBV7-8 and TRBJ2-7; possibly TRBD1 for D (6 bases). The CDR3 loop spans 15 amino acids. Trimming cost V 3 bases and J 2 bases, with 14 bases left between them. CDR1 SGHVS and CDR2 FQNEAQ come from the germline V gene. CDR3 in amino acids: CASSFNRDTTYEQYF. The CDR3 bases are TGTGCCAGCAGCTTCAACCGGGACACAACCTACGAGCAGTACTTC.

The chain carries TRBV7-9 and TRBJ1-2; no firm D call. Trimming left V 7 bases short and J 0 bases short, with 12 bases between. Looked up from germline, CDR1 is SEHNR and CDR2 is FQNEAQ (reference sequence). The CDR3 has 14 residues. The CDR3 here is CASTRPRANYGYTF. In DNA, the CDR3 is TGTGCCAGCACCAGACCGAGAGCTAACTATGGCTACACCTTC.

J is TRBJ1-4 and V is TRBV2; 7 nucleotides align to TRBD1. Germline CDR1 and CDR2: SNHLY and FYNNEI. CDR3 length: 13 residues. V was pared by 6 bases and J by 8 bases, with 6 bases of the junction left unmatched. CDR3 amino acids: CASRSGTAEKLFF. The CDR3 DNA is TGTGCCAGCAGGAGTGGGACAGCGGAAAAACTGTTTTTT.

The rearrangement uses TRBV28 and TRBJ2-1, with 14 nucleotides matching TRBD2. Losses at the gene ends were 5 bases for V and 4 bases for J; bases not matched to a gene: 7. There are 17 residues in the CDR3. CDR1 is MDHEN and CDR2 is SYDVKM in the germline V gene. CDR3 coding DNA: TGTGCCAGCAGTCCCTCGGGGACTAGCGGGAGATACAATGAGCAGTTCTTC. Translating gives CASSPSGTSGRYNEQFF. Complete variable domain (other parts from reference TRBV28 and TRBJ2-1): DVKVTQSSRYLVKRTGEKVFLECVQDMDHENMFWYRQDPGLGLRLIYFSYDVKMKEKGDIPEGYSVSREKKERFSLILESASTNQTSMYLCASSPSGTSGRYNEQFFGPGTRLTVL.